A few counts support the clone carrying this T cell receptor beta chain. Trimming removed 7 bases from V and 1 base from J, with 14 bases in between. In germline, CDR1 is SGDLS, CDR2 YYNGEE. The CDR3 totals 14 residues. These data come from a study of graft-versus-host responses after intestinal transplantation. Here immunoSEQ multiplex PCR was the method, and the copy in TCRdb shows in-frame clones only, minus some. The repertoire holds 20,000 to 25,000 clones, 30% to 40% seen once, with 7.5% to 9.5% in the top ten. Responders (approximately 200,000, CFSE-labeled) met approximately 200,000 stimulators that were irradiated and violet-dye-labeled. Cell sorting after the reaction yielded proliferating CFSE-low CD3+CD4+ and CD3+CD8+ responders.

This TCR came from a human patient who received an intestinal transplant. J is TRBJ2-5 and V is TRBV9; D tentatively reads TRBD1 or TRBD2 (5 bases each). The sequenced sample was alloreactive CD8+ T cells from a mixed lymphocyte reaction culture, obtained before intestinal transplant. Subset denoted: CFSE-low proliferating T cells sorted from roughly six-day pre-transplant mixed lymphocyte reaction (GvH or HvG direction). This CDR3 reads CASASSGLQETQYF. The DNA for the CDR3 is TGTGCCAGCGCATCCTCGGGGCTCCAAGAGACCCAGTACTTC.